A single sample gave rise to the 2 T cell receptor beta chains below, sequenced in a study of T-cell memory formation after mild COVID-19. TCRdb processed the 5' RACE reads anew with MiXCR; each CDR3 protein has one entry. There are hundreds of thousands of distinct CDR3 sequences in the sample; around 27% occur only once, and roughly 14% lies in the top ten. Sequencing input: PBMCs or a T cell subset sorted from them (not recorded which). The receptor source for this set is an adult woman who had mild COVID-19 (a few samples of this study predate the infection). Cell type and time point are not known.

This rearrangement joins TRBV19 to TRBJ1-4; the D gene is possibly TRBD1 (6 bases). CDR1 is LNHDA and CDR2 is SQIVND in the germline V gene (reference sequence). Trimming took 7 bases from V and 4 from J, leaving 16 bases between them. There are 15 residues in the CDR3. DNA for the CDR3: TGTGCCAGTATAAGCGGGACATCTGGTAATGAAAAACTGTTTTTT. It encodes CASISGTSGNEKLFF.

The chain couples TRBV9 to TRBJ2-1; tentatively, D is TRBD2 (5 bases). Trimming stripped 4 bases from V and 4 bases from J, with 15 bases between. This CDR3 contains 15 residues. CDR1 and CDR2 from the germline V gene are SGDLS and YYNGEE. CDR3: CASSSRASPYNEQFF. CDR3 nucleotide sequence: TGTGCCAGCAGCTCCCGGGCTAGCCCATACAATGAGCAGTTCTTC.